This entry describes one T cell receptor (beta chain). The sample comes from a study of cytomegalovirus exposure and HLA in healthy donors. The germline V gene has CDR1 KGHSH and CDR2 LQKENI. There are 19 residues in the CDR3. The trim removed 4 bases at V and 1 base at J, leaving 12 bases unmatched. The PCR contained 60 Vbeta and 13 Jbeta primers. Sequencing used immunoSEQ multiplex PCR; TCRdb keeps in-frame clones, though not all of them. The sample includes roughly 180,000 clones, around 78% of them seen just once. The sequencing input was PBMCs. J is TRBJ1-6 and V is TRBV18; TRBD1 agrees at 8 bases. This clonotype was obtained from a female donor in good health and CMV-seronegative. The CDR3 DNA reads TGTGCCAGCTCACGCCTCCGGGACAGGAAGCTATCCTATAATTCACCCCTCCACTTT. This encodes CASSRLRDRKLSYNSPLHF.